This entry is about one TCR beta chain. Its recognized antigen is unknown. No much larger clone exists at a distance of one base, and base qualities are not known. Participants in the prospective study were aged about 18 to 89 years, lived in 20 to 25 United States geographic areas, and enrolled through a virtual design. Cohort assignment in the prospective study relied on participant-reported clinical history from a screening survey and a study questionnaire. Recovered participants in ImmuneRACE Cohort 3 were defined by two consecutive negative NP/OP PCR tests, clearance by a healthcare professional, or resolution of symptoms. In the prospective study, mobile phlebotomists collected whole blood, serum and a nasopharyngeal or oropharyngeal swab from each participant. Over an approximately 2-month period, participants in the prospective study had the option of providing additional blood draws and questionnaires. Before DNA extraction, prospective study blood samples were shipped either frozen or at room temperature.

This record belongs to a study of blood T cell repertoires in COVID-19 (dated by TCRdb to 2019 to 2021). Regarding the complete study: Samples from collaborators originated in the United States, Italy and Spain and spanned both the acute and convalescent phases of COVID-19. The material from the prospective study consisted of cDNA or gDNA derived from T cells, B-cell-depleted T cells, or PBMCs. The dataset comprised deeply sampled blood TCRbeta repertoires from subjects exposed to, actively infected with, or recovered from COVID-19. The repertoires were released in a freely available public database meant as a resource for research on the immune response to SARS-CoV-2. The samples were drawn from the first 160 participants of the ongoing ImmuneRACE study and from 950 to 1,500 subjects provided by 6 global collaborators. Sample metadata almost always included a de-identified subject ID, COVID-19 status, age in years and sex. Where available, HLA class I and class II types were obtained from metadata supplied by the sample provider rather than from assay-based typing. The study at large found these results: The amount of clinical and demographic metadata varied by source and participant and was provided uncurated.

The CDR3, cysteine through phenylalanine, is 16 amino acids long. Only CDR3 DNA is held: 48 bases, read in frame from base 1. TCRbeta CDR3 regions were amplified from genomic DNA by means of the immunoSEQ Assay, a bias-controlled multiplex PCR. As for how the authors treated the data: The number of nucleated cells in each sample was estimated from the amplification of reference gene primers within the assay. To quantify the absolute abundance of each unique TCRbeta CDR3 rearrangement, sequence reads were collapsed and filtered. For each sample, productive Simpson clonality was calculated as the square root of Simpson's diversity index across productive rearrangements. TCRdb re-hosts the immuneACCESS table, in-frame sequences only. Its copies lack some clones; in the studies checked, an unresolved V gene accounts for under half of them, and the cause for the rest is not known. That table gives V, J and clone size, and the DNA gave D and trimming. The sample table shows roughly 300,000 clones, and 85% to 90% are seen once. Together, the top ten hold 8% to 13% of the sample.

This clonotype was obtained from a woman under 30 who had recovered from COVID-19. The sequenced sample consisted of PBMCs or T cells enriched from blood (not recorded which). The chain is encoded by TRBV21-1 joined to TRBJ1-3; the DNA was not compared with TRBD1, the D call given in the table. TRBV21-1 is termed a pseudogene. CDR3 reads: CASSKEGTASGNTIYF. The DNA is TGTGCCAGCAGCAAAGAGGGGACAGCCTCTGGAAACACCATATATTTT.